This TCR beta chain was found in a study of blood T cell repertoires in COVID-19. Overall study context: Specimens from acute and convalescent COVID-19 originated in the United States, Italy and Spain. The cDNA or gDNA used as material had been derived from T cells, B-cell-depleted T cells, or PBMCs.

Original processing notes: Amplification of reference gene primers was used by the study to estimate nucleated cell counts. Assay used: immunoSEQ multiplex PCR; TCRdb lists only in-frame clones, some missing. V, J and clone size reflect that table, while D and trimming were determined from the DNA. The sample carries roughly 200,000 clones, around 80% recorded once. Material: peripheral blood. This receptor was taken from a man aged 45-60 years who had recovered from COVID-19.

The DNA for the CDR3 is TGTGCCAGCAGTACCGGGACAGGGGGACAAGAGACCCAGTACTTC. Translating gives CASSTGTGGQETQYF. The chain combines TRBV2 with TRBJ2-5, with 11 positions matching TRBD1. Germline trimming cut 5 bases from V and 2 bases from J; bases unmatched to any gene: 4. The CDR3 runs to 15 residues. CDR1 SNHLY and CDR2 FYNNEI come from the germline V gene.